One and the same sample provided the 29 T cell receptor beta chains below, sequenced in a study of blood T cell repertoires in COVID-19. Repertoires were generated with immunoSEQ multiplex PCR, while TCRdb's copy carries only in-frame clones and drops some. The data contain over 250,000 clones, approximately 88% of them singletons. The sample taken for sequencing was peripheral blood. The receptors shown here come from a woman in her twenties or thirties with acute or convalescent COVID-19.

V and J are TRBV5-1 and TRBJ2-1; 10 bases agree with TRBD2. Germline lookup yields CDR1 SGHRS and CDR2 YFSETQ. V shed 4 bases, J shed 2 bases, and the junction held 9 bases outside the gene matches. The CDR3 runs 17 residues. The CDR3 DNA reads as TGCGCCAGCAGCCCCCTTGAGCTAGCGGGAGCCTACAATGAGCAGTTCTTC. Amino acid sequence: CASSPLELAGAYNEQFF.

This clone came up once. The chain links TRBV4-3 to TRBJ1-4; D is ambiguous. CDR3 length: 17 amino acids. Trimming pared 5 bases from V and 0 bases from J, leaving 16 bases between. Germline V lookup: CDR1 LGHNA, CDR2 YSLEER. Here the CDR3 reads CASSRTGMKTTNEKLFF. CDR3 in DNA: TGCGCCAGCAGCAGAACCGGTATGAAGACAACTAATGAAAAACTGTTTTTT.

The V and J genes are TRBV6-5 and TRBJ1-1; possible D gene TRBD1, 5 bases. The CDR3 totals 13 residues. Trimming took off 6 bases at V and 4 bases at J, with 12 bases between the two ends. Germline V CDR1 and CDR2: MNHEY, SVGAGI. The CDR3 region is CASRYWGGTEAFF. The CDR3, as DNA: TGTGCCAGCAGGTATTGGGGGGGCACTGAAGCTTTCTTT.

The chain uses TRBV4-1 and TRBJ2-7; 7 bases agree with TRBD2. With V trimmed by 0 bases and J by 3 bases, 8 bases remained unmatched. Per germline, CDR1 MGHRA and CDR2 YSYEKL. The CDR3 consists of 16 residues. CDR3 in amino acids: CASSQDGEGGSYEQYF. The CDR3 DNA reads as TGCGCCAGCAGCCAAGACGGGGAGGGAGGAAGCTACGAGCAGTACTTC.

This clone was counted only a few times. The chain employs TRBV27 and TRBJ2-7; 7 bases map to TRBD2. The CDR3 is made up of 15 amino acids. Unmatched junction bases numbered 7, after V lost 3 bases and J lost 2 bases. The germline CDR1 and CDR2 sequences are MNHEY and SMNVEV (reference sequence). This CDR3 reads CASSLRGMGTYEQYF. Here the CDR3 DNA reads TGTGCCAGCAGTTTGCGGGGGATGGGAACCTACGAGCAGTACTTC.

The chain has TRBV4-3 and TRBJ1-2, with no clear D. Germline CDR1 and CDR2: LGHNA and YSLEER. V lost 0 bases to trimming and J lost 4 bases, with 12 bases between them. The CDR3 totals 15 residues. CDR3 bases: TGCGCCAGCAGCCAAGAGCCGGGAGCCGTCTATGGCTACACCTTC. Its protein product is CASSQEPGAVYGYTF.

The genes are TRBV18 and TRBJ2-1, with TRBD2 identical over 7 bases. The CDR3 loop spans 15 amino acids. Trimming removed 6 bases from V and 5 bases from J; junction bases left unmatched: 10. Per the germline V gene, CDR1 is KGHSH and CDR2 is LQKENI. CDR3 sequence reads: CASSNGLGSNNEQFF. The DNA of the CDR3 is TGTGCCAGCTCCAATGGACTAGGGTCTAACAATGAGCAGTTCTTC.

This clone was detected only a few times. The V gene is TRBV5-4, the J gene TRBJ2-7; no definite D call. This CDR3 spans 13 amino acids. Germline V CDR1 and CDR2: SGHNT, YYREEE (reference sequence). V gave up 0 bases and J gave up 6 bases, with 10 bases separating them. CDR3 DNA: TGTGCCAGCAGCTTGGGAGCTAATTCCGAGCAGTACTTC. Residues: CASSLGANSEQYF.

The rearrangement joins TRBV6-2 or TRBV6-3 to TRBJ1-4; D is ambiguous. The CDR3 is 17 amino acids. CDR1 is MNHEY, CDR2 SVGEGT, per germline. V was pared by 6 bases and J by 7 bases, with 24 bases between. The CDR3 nucleotides read TGTGCCAGCAGCCGGAGTACGGGGAGACGGCAGACTGAAAAACTGTTTTTT. Protein sequence: CASSRSTGRRQTEKLFF.

CDR3 coding DNA: TGCGCCAGCCAAACTGGGGGGGGATCCTACAATGAGCAGTTCTTC. It translates to CASQTGGGSYNEQFF. The chain joins TRBV4-1 to TRBJ2-1; 7 bases are a match to TRBD2. The germline V gene encodes CDR1 MGHRA and CDR2 YSYEKL. The CDR3 is 15 amino acids. V was clipped by 8 bases and J by 1 base; unmatched bases: 8.

This chain joins TRBV5-4 and TRBJ2-7; 7 nucleotides line up with TRBD2. Losses at the gene ends were 1 base for V and 5 bases for J; bases not matched to a gene: 3. Germline V lookup: CDR1 SGHNT, CDR2 YYREEE (reference sequence). This CDR3 contains 13 residues. The CDR3 sequence: CASSLPSGDEQYF. In DNA, the CDR3 is TGTGCCAGCAGCTTGCCTAGCGGAGACGAGCAGTACTTC.

To note about this clone: The junction does not match germline at one end; this may be a read error. J is TRBJ2-5 and V is TRBV7-7, with TRBD1 matching over 8 bases. The CDR3 consists of 13 residues. Germline CDR1 and CDR2: SSHAT and FNYEAQ (reference sequence). The chain's CDR3 is CASSPRGLETQYF. The CDR3 DNA sequence: TGTGCTAGCAGCCCCAGGGGGCTGGAGACCCAGTACTTC.

This chain connects TRBV5-8 to TRBJ2-5; a possible D gene is TRBD1 (6 bases). There are 13 residues in the CDR3. Trimming cost V 0 bases and J 7 bases, with 10 bases left between them. Germline V gene data show CDR1 as SGHTS and CDR2 as YDEGEE. The CDR3 protein is CASSLGQVGTQYF. For the CDR3, the DNA is TGTGCCAGCAGCTTGGGACAGGTTGGGACCCAGTACTTC.

V gene TRBV15 combines with J gene TRBJ1-1; 7 positions agree with TRBD1. The CDR3 has 15 residues. The ends lost 1 base at V and 9 bases at J; junction bases unmatched: 11. Germline lookup yields CDR1 LNHNV and CDR2 YYDKDF (reference sequence). In DNA, the CDR3 is TGTGCCACCAGCAGAGCCGCCGGGACAGAGAGACAAGCTTTCTTT. Its translation is CATSRAAGTERQAFF.

The chain employs TRBV21-1 and TRBJ2-4; the D call of TRBD2 is as the table states it, not checked on the DNA. TRBV21-1 is marked as a pseudogene. This CDR3 comprises 16 residues. This chain's CDR3 is CASSRGRVSRKNIQYF. The CDR3 coding sequence is TGTGCCAGCAGCCGGGGGAGGGTTTCTAGGAAAAACATTCAGTACTTC.

The chain has TRBV27 and TRBJ1-1, with a tentative D call TRBD1 (5 bases). CDR1 is MNHEY, CDR2 SMNVEV, per germline (reference sequence). V was cut by 2 bases and J by 2 bases, with 12 bases left in between. The length of the CDR3 is 15 residues. The CDR3 is CASSLLGGINTEAFF. CDR3 sequence (DNA): TGTGCCAGCAGTTTACTGGGGGGAATAAACACTGAAGCTTTCTTT.

V is TRBV18 and J is TRBJ2-2, with a weak D call TRBD1 (6 bases). The CDR3 covers 16 residues. The V gene's germline CDR1 is KGHSH and CDR2 LQKENI. V was cut by 3 bases and J by 5 bases, with 16 bases left in between. The CDR3 reads CASSPRRTDSTGELFF. The CDR3 bases are TGTGCCAGCTCACCTCGACGGACAGATAGTACCGGGGAGCTGTTTTTT.

This clone was counted many times. V is TRBV11-3 and J is TRBJ2-1; 8 bases fit TRBD2. The CDR3 has 16 amino acids. CDR1 is SGHNT, CDR2 YENEEA, per germline. The junction had 13 bases not matched to a gene; V was cut back by 5 bases and J by 7 bases. The CDR3 loop reads CASSPMTSAEKNEQFF. Here the CDR3 DNA reads TGTGCCAGCAGCCCGATGACTAGCGCGGAGAAGAATGAGCAGTTCTTC.

The J gene is TRBJ2-5, the V gene TRBV6-5; tentative D call: TRBD1 (6 bases). Looked up from germline, CDR1 is MNHEY and CDR2 is SVGAGI. Trimming removed 10 bases at V and 5 bases at J, with 11 bases between. The CDR3 covers 11 residues. CDR3 nucleotide sequence: TGTGCCACCACAGGGTTGGAGACCCAGTACTTC. It encodes CATTGLETQYF.

V gene TRBV5-4 combines with J gene TRBJ2-2; 8 bases agree with TRBD2. CDR1 and CDR2 (germline): SGHNT, YYREEE (reference sequence). V dropped 4 bases and J dropped 2; count of bases not matched to a gene: 7. This CDR3 has 16 residues. CDR3 sequence (DNA): TGTGCCAGCAGCGACACCAGCGGGAGAAACACCGGGGAGCTGTTTTTT. Translating it yields CASSDTSGRNTGELFF.

V gene TRBV6-5 combines with J gene TRBJ2-7; no firm D call. V was clipped by 8 bases and J by 1 base, with 12 bases between them. CDR1 and CDR2 from the germline V gene are MNHEY and SVGAGI. This CDR3 has 13 amino acids. CDR3 bases: TGTGCCAGCGCATCCCGGTGGTCCTACGAGCAGTACTTC. Protein: CASASRWSYEQYF.

The table lists this clone with a count of one. The chain is built from TRBV5-1 and TRBJ2-5, with 8 bases that match TRBD1. The CDR3 totals 16 residues. CDR1 and CDR2 from the germline V gene are SGHRS and YFSETQ. Trimming removed 2 bases from V and 2 bases from J; junction bases left unmatched: 8. CDR3 sequence: CASSFLGRGQQETQYF. Here the CDR3 DNA reads TGCGCCAGCAGCTTTTTGGGCAGGGGGCAGCAAGAGACCCAGTACTTC.

The chain carries TRBV24-1 and TRBJ1-5; maybe TRBD1 (6 bases). Germline CDR1 is KGHDR and CDR2 is SFDVKD. Trimming shortened V by 9 bases and J by 0 bases, and 14 bases separated the two germline ends. The CDR3 is 15 residues long. The CDR3 loop is CATAQGPYSNQPQHF. The CDR3 DNA follows: TGTGCCACCGCACAGGGACCTTATAGCAATCAGCCCCAGCATTTT.

The rearrangement joins TRBV6-5 to TRBJ2-1; 8 nucleotides line up with TRBD2. V shed 5 bases and J 10 bases; nucleotides not matched to a gene: 4. CDR3 length: 12 amino acids. Germline values: CDR1 MNHEY, CDR2 SVGAGI. The CDR3 sequence is CASSLIAGEQFF. DNA for the CDR3: TGTGCCAGCAGTCTAATAGCGGGAGAGCAGTTCTTC.

The chain uses TRBV6-5 and TRBJ2-1, with 7 bases identical to TRBD1. This CDR3 is 15 amino acids long. V lost 6 bases, J lost 4 bases, and 9 bases stayed unmatched. Germline V gives CDR1 MNHEY, CDR2 SVGAGI. CDR3 region: CASRPTGDWYNEQFF. In nucleotides, the CDR3 is TGTGCCAGCAGGCCAACAGGGGATTGGTACAATGAGCAGTTCTTC.

The rearrangement links TRBV18 to TRBJ1-6, with D unclear. In germline, CDR1 is KGHSH, CDR2 LQKENI. V was trimmed by 2 bases and J by 5 bases, leaving 10 bases between them. The length of the CDR3 is 15 residues. CDR3 protein: CASSPLHVNNSPLHF. The CDR3 nucleotides read TGTGCCAGCTCACCATTACACGTCAATAATTCACCCCTCCACTTT.

J is TRBJ2-1 and V is TRBV19; TRBD2 aligns across 12 bases. The CDR3 runs to 16 residues. Germline-derived CDR1 and CDR2 are LNHDA and SQIVND (reference sequence). The ends lost 0 bases at V and 9 bases at J; junction bases unmatched: 6. In DNA, the CDR3 is TGTGCCAGTAGTATAGACGCTAGCGGGAGGGCCCCTGAGCAGTTCTTC. This translates into CASSIDASGRAPEQFF.

For the CDR3, the DNA is TGTGCCAGCAGCCCCCGAACCGGGACAGGGGGCCTCAATGAGCAGTTCTTC. This codes for CASSPRTGTGGLNEQFF. The genes are TRBV7-8 and TRBJ2-1, with 12 bases that match TRBD1. There are 17 residues in the CDR3. Germline V lookup: CDR1 SGHVS, CDR2 FQNEAQ. V lost 5 bases, J lost 6 bases, and 11 bases stayed unmatched.

This sequence joins TRBV30 and TRBJ1-4; D unclear. Germline-derived CDR1 and CDR2 are GTSNPN and SVGIG (reference sequence). CDR3 length: 11 amino acids. V was pared by 3 bases and J by 7 bases, with 6 bases between. The CDR3 coding sequence is TGTGCCTGGAGCCTGGCTGAAAAACTGTTTTTT. Amino acid sequence: CAWSLAEKLFF.